The 5 T cell receptor beta chains listed next were all sequenced from one sample in a study of untreated major depressive disorder. Study results and caveats: TRBV05-01 (Vbeta 5.1) usage was higher in CD4+ T cells of depressed patients than controls.

The data were produced by immunoSEQ multiplex PCR, yet TCRdb's version contains in-frame clones alone and is incomplete. The sample records under 25,000 clones, more than 85% being singletons. Their antigens remain unidentified. The sequenced sample consisted of CD4+ T cells from PBMCs. All receptors derive from a woman in her thirties or forties with major depressive disorder.

The V call is TRBV2, the J call TRBJ1-1, with unresolved D. Looked up from germline, CDR1 is SNHLY and CDR2 is FYNNEI. CDR3 length: 11 residues. The V end was cut by 7 bases, the J end by 6 bases, with 9 bases between. The CDR3 region has the DNA TGTGCCAGCAACACTTACGCTGAAGCTTTCTTT. It specifies CASNTYAEAFF.

The rearrangement uses TRBV5-8 and TRBJ1-2; 7 bases are a match to TRBD1. The CDR3 covers 12 residues. Germline V gives CDR1 SGHTS, CDR2 YDEGEE. V shed 5 bases and J 12 bases; nucleotides not matched to a gene: 10. This CDR3 is CASRLRQGKDTF. In DNA form, the CDR3 reads TGTGCCAGCAGACTTCGACAGGGAAAGGACACCTTC.

J is TRBJ1-5 and V is TRBV4-1; the D is unclear. V was pared by 2 bases and J by 5 bases, with 13 bases between. The CDR3 length is 15 residues. The germline V gene has CDR1 MGHRA and CDR2 YSYEKL. CDR3 bases: TGCGCCAGCAGCCAATCGACGGAAAACTATCAGCCCCAGCATTTT. Translated: CASSQSTENYQPQHF.

V and J are TRBV9 and TRBJ2-5; 8 bases match TRBD2. The J segment lost 3 bases and the V segment lost 0 bases, leaving 4 bases of the junction unmatched. The CDR3 spans 15 residues. The V gene's germline CDR1 is SGDLS and CDR2 YYNGEE. DNA for the CDR3: TGTGCCAGCAGCGTAGCCGGGGGGGCTAAAGAGACCCAGTACTTC. Protein product: CASSVAGGAKETQYF.

The chain carries TRBV15 and TRBJ1-1; D call uncertain. The V end was cut by 1 base, the J end by 2 bases, with 8 bases between. Germline V lookup: CDR1 LNHNV, CDR2 YYDKDF (reference sequence). The CDR3 is 14 residues long. The CDR3 here is CATSRGPGNTEAFF. The CDR3 DNA reads TGTGCCACCAGCAGAGGCCCGGGTAACACTGAAGCTTTCTTT.